These 21 T cell receptor beta chains share one sample of origin, sequenced in a study of T cells after yellow fever vaccination. TCRdb fed the 5' RACE reads into MiXCR, producing one record per CDR3 protein. This sample has around 360,000 distinct CDR3 sequences, with around 10% found just once. The material was PBMCs, obtained on the day of the first yellow fever vaccination. The receptors were gathered from a man aged 18 to 29 who received the YFV17D yellow fever vaccine.

This clonotype has ten or more counts. In DNA form, the CDR3 reads TGCGCCAGCAGCTTGTTATTGGGTAACACTGAAGCTTTCTTT. It specifies CASSLLLGNTEAFF. The chain couples TRBV5-1 to TRBJ1-1; D is uncertain. CDR3 length: 14 residues. Per the germline V gene, CDR1 is SGHRS and CDR2 is YFSETQ. Deletions cut 1 base from V and 2 bases from J, with 9 bases between.

Only a few counts were recorded for this clonotype. The V gene is TRBV18, the J gene TRBJ2-1; the D gene could be TRBD1 or TRBD2 (7 bases each). This CDR3 is built from 17 residues. V was shortened by 6 bases and J by 7 bases, with 25 bases between the two germline ends. Germline assignment: CDR1 KGHSH and CDR2 LQKENI. DNA for the CDR3: TGTGCCAGCTCGACTACATTAGCAGGGGGGGCCGGAAATGAGCAGTTCTTC. This encodes CASSTTLAGGAGNEQFF.

This clonotype has more than one count but fewer than ten. The chain couples TRBV6-5 to TRBJ1-5; 7 bases map to TRBD1. CDR1 is MNHEY, CDR2 SVGAGI, per germline. Germline trimming cut 4 bases from V and 6 bases from J; bases unmatched to any gene: 6. This CDR3 has 14 amino acids. CDR3 in DNA: TGTGCCAGCAGTTCAGGGGGGGCGCTTCAGCCCCAGCATTTT. Its protein is CASSSGGALQPQHF.

The rearrangement links TRBV6-2 or TRBV6-3 to TRBJ1-5; TRBD1 is a possible D gene (5 bases). The CDR3 sequence is 12 residues long. Trimming cost V 5 bases and J 6 bases, with 8 bases left between them. Per germline, CDR1 MNHEY and CDR2 SVGEGT. The DNA for the CDR3 is TGTGCCAGCAGTCGCAGGGTTCAGCCCCAGCATTTT. This gives the protein CASSRRVQPQHF.

This clonotype was picked up a small number of times. The chain recombines TRBV18 with TRBJ1-6; D unresolved. The CDR3 loop spans 17 amino acids. V shed 0 bases and J shed 9 bases, with 18 bases lying between them. The germline V gene encodes CDR1 KGHSH and CDR2 LQKENI. The CDR3 DNA sequence: TGTGCCAGCTCACCACCGGCTTCGTCCGGGTTCGCTTCACCCCTCCACTTT. It translates to CASSPPASSGFASPLHF.

This clonotype has more than one count but fewer than ten. The genes are TRBV28 and TRBJ1-1; D perhaps matches TRBD1 (5 bases). Germline values: CDR1 MDHEN, CDR2 SYDVKM. The CDR3 is 15 amino acids. V lost 10 bases to trimming and J lost 4 bases, with 22 bases between them. CDR3 sequence: CATLSSHRGGTEAFF. CDR3 nucleotides: TGTGCCACCTTATCCAGCCACCGCGGGGGCACTGAAGCTTTCTTT.

This clonotype was detected a few times. The V gene is TRBV10-2, the J gene TRBJ2-7, with no clear D. The length of the CDR3 is 15 residues. Germline CDR1 reads WSHSY; CDR2 reads SAAADI. V dropped 7 bases and J dropped 0 bases, with 16 bases sitting between them. As DNA, the CDR3 is TGCGCCAGCAAGACGACCGGATCCAGCTCCTACGAGCAGTACTTC. Protein: CASKTTGSSSYEQYF.

A few counts support this clonotype. V and J are TRBV5-4 and TRBJ2-7; the D call may be TRBD1 or TRBD2 (6 bases each). The V end was cut by 3 bases, the J end by 6 bases, with 13 bases between. This CDR3 is built from 13 residues. Germline CDR1 and CDR2: SGHNT and YYREEE (reference sequence). Here the CDR3 reads CASSWGAASEQYF. CDR3 in DNA: TGTGCCAGCAGCTGGGGGGCAGCTTCCGAGCAGTACTTC.

The chain has TRBV20-1 and TRBJ2-4; 12 bases fit TRBD2. This CDR3 contains 14 residues. V gave up 4 bases and J gave up 7 bases; unmatched junction bases: 5. Germline V lookup: CDR1 DFQATT, CDR2 SNEGSKA (reference sequence). CDR3 sequence reads: CSATSGGARNIQYF. The CDR3 DNA reads TGCAGTGCTACTAGCGGGGGGGCCCGGAACATTCAGTACTTC.

This clonotype showed up just a few times. The CDR3 region is CASSVGGFATGELFF. The CDR3, as DNA: TGTGCCAGCAGTGTGGGGGGATTTGCGACCGGGGAGCTGTTTTTT. The chain is built from TRBV6-4 and TRBJ2-2; D is perhaps TRBD2 (6 bases). This CDR3 region has 15 residues. The germline V and J ends were trimmed by 4 bases and 5 bases, with 14 bases remaining between them. Germline V lookup: CDR1 MRHNA, CDR2 SNTAGT.

The chain employs TRBV20-1 and TRBJ1-3; D might be TRBD1 (5 bases). Trimming took 3 bases from V and 4 from J, leaving 10 bases between them. Germline V gene lookup returns CDR1 DFQATT and CDR2 SNEGSKA (reference sequence). The length of the CDR3 is 13 residues. Written as DNA, the CDR3 is TGCAGTGCTAGGTCGGGGGAAGGAAACACCATATATTTT. This gives the protein CSARSGEGNTIYF.

This chain connects TRBV7-3 to TRBJ2-1; TRBD2 matches at 9 bases. CDR3 length equals 15 residues. The V gene's germline CDR1 is SGHTA and CDR2 FQGTGA. V was pared by 3 bases and J by 4 bases, with 4 bases of the junction left unmatched. The CDR3 coding sequence is TGTGCCAGCAGCTTCTCCGCGGGGGGGTACAATGAGCAGTTCTTC. This gives the protein CASSFSAGGYNEQFF. The full variable domain, in which reference TRBV7-3 and TRBJ2-1 provide the parts outside the CDR3, is GAGVSQTPSNKVTEKGKYVELRCDPISGHTALYWYRQSLGQGPEFLIYFQGTGAADDSGLPNDRFFAVRPEGSVSTLKIQRTERGDSAVYLCASSFSAGGYNEQFFGPGTRLTVL.

This clonotype was observed a few times. This chain uses TRBV20-1 with TRBJ2-1, with 9 nucleotides matching TRBD1. Germline trimming cut 1 base from V and 4 bases from J; bases unmatched to any gene: 8. Germline lookup yields CDR1 DFQATT and CDR2 SNEGSKA (reference sequence). This CDR3 contains 16 residues. The CDR3 spells CSARGTGDTTYNEQFF. The CDR3 coding sequence is TGCAGTGCTAGAGGGACAGGGGATACGACTTACAATGAGCAGTTCTTC.

A few counts support this clonotype. This sequence joins TRBV7-9 and TRBJ2-7, with D perhaps TRBD1 or TRBD2 (6 bases each). CDR3 length: 12 residues. With 7 bases removed from V and 5 bases from J, the gap between germline ends came to 12 bases. Germline V gene lookup returns CDR1 SEHNR and CDR2 FQNEAQ (reference sequence). CDR3 loop: CASTMGGHEQYF. CDR3 DNA sequence: TGTGCCAGCACCATGGGGGGCCACGAGCAGTACTTC. The full variable domain, with the rest looked up from reference TRBV7-9 and TRBJ2-7, is DTGVSQNPRHKITKRGQNVTFRCDPISEHNRLYWYRQTLGQGPEFLTYFQNEAQLEKSRLLSDRFSAERPKGSFSTLEIQRTEQGDSAMYLCASTMGGHEQYFGPGTRLTVT.

In this sample, this clonotype turned up a few times. The chain has TRBV5-6 and TRBJ1-5, with a possible D match to TRBD1 (6 bases). Trimming took off 0 bases at V and 2 bases at J, with 12 bases between the two ends. This CDR3 has 16 residues. The germline CDR1 and CDR2 sequences are SGHDT and YYEEEE. The CDR3 region has the DNA TGTGCCAGCAGCTTGGTGCCAGGGGTTGGCAATCAGCCCCAGCATTTT. The encoded protein is CASSLVPGVGNQPQHF.

This chain uses TRBV23-1 with TRBJ2-3; 10 positions agree with TRBD1. TRBV23-1 is treated as an ORF (open reading frame) with a function not yet certain. Trimming removed 2 bases from V and 0 bases from J; junction bases left unmatched: 11. CDR3 length equals 19 residues. The CDR3 loop reads CASSQKGTGELFSTDTQYF. The DNA for the CDR3 is TGCGCCAGCAGTCAAAAAGGGACAGGGGAGTTATTTAGCACAGATACGCAGTATTTT.

This chain joins TRBV6-6 and TRBJ2-2; D unclear. Trimming removed 0 bases from V and 7 bases from J, with 3 bases in between. This CDR3 has 12 residues. CDR1 and CDR2 (germline): MNHNY, SVGAGI (reference sequence). In nucleotides, the CDR3 is TGTGCCAGCAGTTACTCGGGCGGGGAGCTGTTTTTT. Amino acids: CASSYSGGELFF.

The gene calls are TRBV12-3 or TRBV12-4 and TRBJ1-5, with D unclear. V was trimmed by 6 bases and J by 3 bases, leaving 6 bases between them. The CDR3 sequence is 12 residues long. The CDR3 sequence is CASRQNNQPQHF. The CDR3 region has the DNA TGTGCCAGCAGACAGAACAATCAGCCCCAGCATTTT.

This clonotype showed up many times. The J gene is TRBJ1-1, the V gene TRBV4-1; a possible D gene is TRBD1 (5 bases). The V gene lost 3 bases and the J gene lost 0 bases, with 17 bases spanning the gap. The CDR3 consists of 17 residues. CDR1 and CDR2 (germline): MGHRA, YSYEKL. The CDR3 DNA reads TGCGCCAGCAGCCAGGTAGGGACTCTTCTAATGAACACTGAAGCTTTCTTT. Protein sequence: CASSQVGTLLMNTEAFF.

The chain carries TRBV5-1 and TRBJ2-1, with TRBD2 matching 9 bases. The CDR3 spans 16 residues. J lost 8 bases, V lost 1 base, and 10 bases had no gene match. The germline V gene encodes CDR1 SGHRS and CDR2 YFSETQ. The DNA for the CDR3 is TGCGCCAGCAGCTTGTTGGGCGGGGGGGACCCGGATGAGCAGTTCTTC. It translates to CASSLLGGGDPDEQFF.

This clonotype was recorded many times. The J gene is TRBJ2-1, the V gene TRBV4-1; tentative D call: TRBD2 (6 bases). This CDR3 has 17 amino acids. Trimming shortened V by 0 bases and J by 1 base, and 13 bases separated the two germline ends. CDR1 and CDR2 from the germline V gene are MGHRA and YSYEKL. The CDR3 bases are TGCGCCAGCAGCCAAGATGGACGGGGGTCGTCCTACAATGAGCAGTTCTTC. Its translation: CASSQDGRGSSYNEQFF.